A single sample gave rise to the 13 T cell receptor beta chains below, sequenced in a study of blood T cells in healthy people across ages. A second PCR of about 6 to 12 cycles used a sample-barcoded 5' primer and a J-beta primer mix. TCRdb re-called the 5' RACE reads with MiXCR, one entry per CDR3 protein. The sample gives about 930,000 distinct CDR3 sequences, around 29% of which show up once; about 10% is in the top ten. The data were also submitted as part of a second study, on T cells of mothers and their children.

Source material: blood. The source of these receptors is a woman aged 40 to 49 in good health.

The chain combines TRBV3-1 with TRBJ1-2, with D perhaps TRBD1 (6 bases). The V and J ends lost 5 bases and 2 bases respectively, with 18 bases between them. Germline V gene sequence: CDR1 LGHDT, CDR2 YNNKEL (reference sequence). The CDR3 runs 16 residues. The CDR3 DNA is TGTGCCAGCAGCAAAGGGAAGTTAACAGGGAACTATGGCTACACCTTC. Translation gives CASSKGKLTGNYGYTF.

This clonotype was seen a few times. This chain connects TRBV28 to TRBJ1-2, with D possibly being TRBD1 (6 bases). CDR1 is MDHEN, CDR2 SYDVKM, per germline. The V end lost 5 bases, the J end lost 5 bases, and 21 bases lay between the germline ends. This CDR3 contains 16 residues. CDR3 sequence: CASSNYQGLVMYGYTF. The DNA of the CDR3 is TGTGCCAGCAGTAATTACCAGGGGCTGGTGATGTATGGCTACACCTTC.

This clonotype appeared many times. The chain has TRBV28 and TRBJ2-7; 9 bases line up with TRBD2. The germline V gene has CDR1 MDHEN and CDR2 SYDVKM. The junction had 5 bases not matched to a gene; V was cut back by 11 bases and J by 3 bases. This CDR3 spans 12 amino acids. CDR3 in amino acids: CAGGTSSYEQYF. The DNA for the CDR3 is TGTGCCGGCGGGACTAGCAGCTACGAGCAGTACTTC. Together with reference TRBV28 and TRBJ2-7, the CDR3 gives the full variable domain: DVKVTQSSRYLVKRTGEKVFLECVQDMDHENMFWYRQDPGLGLRLIYFSYDVKMKEKGDIPEGYSVSREKKERFSLILESASTNQTSMYLCAGGTSSYEQYFGPGTRLTVT.

In the case of this clonotype: This sequence may be a read error, since a much larger clone differs from it by one base. The chain is built from TRBV20-1 and TRBJ1-2; D gene uncertain. Trimming left V 2 bases short and J 8 bases short, with 15 bases between. The length of the CDR3 is 13 residues. Germline CDR1 and CDR2: DFQATT and SNEGSKA (reference sequence). The CDR3 DNA follows: TGCAGTGCTAGACCCCGGCAGCGGAGCGGCTACACCTTC. This sequence encodes CSARPRQRSGYTF.

Details on this clonotype: A much larger clone lies one base from this, so it may be a read error. The CDR3 bases are TGTGCCAGCAGTCCAGCCTCTAGCACAGATACGGAGTATTTT. Amino acids: CASSPASSTDTEYF. The genes are TRBV12-3 or TRBV12-4 and TRBJ2-3, with D perhaps TRBD2 (5 bases). The length of the CDR3 is 14 residues.

This clonotype appeared a single time. CDR3 nucleotides: TGTGCCAGCAGCTTACGCCCACCTCGACAGGGGACCTACGAGCAGTACTTC. Its translation is CASSLRPPRQGTYEQYF. The V and J genes are TRBV7-2 and TRBJ2-7, with 8 positions matching TRBD1. The germline V gene encodes CDR1 SGHTA and CDR2 FQGNSA. The length of the CDR3 is 17 residues. V lost 2 bases and J lost 2; bases outside the gene matches: 11. Using reference TRBV7-2 and TRBJ2-7 for the parts outside the CDR3, the full variable domain is GAGVSQSPSNKVTEKGKDVELRCDPISGHTALYWYRQSLGQGLEFLIYFQGNSAPDKSGLPSDRFSAERTGGSVSTLTIQRTQQEDSAVYLCASSLRPPRQGTYEQYFGPGTRLTVT.

About this clonotype: Being one base from a much bigger clone, this may be a read error. This sequence joins TRBV5-6 and TRBJ2-4; tentative D call: TRBD1 (7 bases). The CDR3 is made up of 16 amino acids. V was trimmed by 0 bases and J by 13 bases, leaving 23 bases between them. CDR1 and CDR2 (germline): SGHDT, YYEEEE. The CDR3 DNA reads as TGTGCCAGCAGCTTGGAAGGAGGGGGCGTCTACAATGAGCAGTACTTC. Encoded protein: CASSLEGGGVYNEQYF.

This clonotype was picked up a small number of times. The chain is built from TRBV30 and TRBJ1-1, with TRBD1 as a possible D gene (6 bases). The CDR3 has 12 residues. Germline V lookup: CDR1 GTSNPN, CDR2 SVGIG (reference sequence). V lost 6 bases and J lost 4, with 12 bases in between. CDR3 amino acids: CACYRAPTEAFF. CDR3 DNA sequence: TGTGCCTGTTACAGGGCACCCACTGAAGCTTTCTTT.

The V and J genes are TRBV19 and TRBJ2-6; D is ambiguous. The CDR3 is 16 amino acids. V was trimmed by 0 bases and J by 0 bases, leaving 6 bases between them. CDR1 and CDR2 from the germline V gene are LNHDA and SQIVND (reference sequence). The CDR3 DNA is TGTGCCAGTAGTATAGATACCGGCTCTGGGGCCAACGTCCTGACTTTC. Its translation: CASSIDTGSGANVLTF. Full variable domain (rest looked up from reference TRBV19 and TRBJ2-6): DGGITQSPKYLFRKEGQNVTLSCEQNLNHDAMYWYRQDPGQGLRLIYYSQIVNDFQKGDIAEGYSVSREKKESFPLTVTSAQKNPTAFYLCASSIDTGSGANVLTFGAGSRLTVL.

V is TRBV6-2 or TRBV6-3 and J is TRBJ1-1; maybe TRBD1 (5 bases). V was clipped by 6 bases and J by 7 bases, with 15 bases between them. Germline V gene data show CDR1 as MNHEY and CDR2 as SVGEGT. This CDR3 spans 13 amino acids. The chain's CDR3 is CASRPLGGSEAFF. CDR3 nucleotides: TGTGCCAGCAGGCCCCTTGGGGGAAGTGAAGCTTTCTTT.

The rearrangement links TRBV20-1 to TRBJ2-3, with D unclear. The germline V gene encodes CDR1 DFQATT and CDR2 SNEGSKA (reference sequence). V lost 4 bases to trimming and J lost 2 bases, with 10 bases between them. The CDR3 has 13 amino acids. The CDR3 is CSAKTGNTDTQYF. CDR3 coding DNA: TGCAGTGCTAAGACTGGGAACACAGATACGCAGTATTTT.

This clonotype was found a few times. The chain couples TRBV7-9 to TRBJ2-7, with D tentatively TRBD1 (5 bases). The CDR3 is made up of 15 amino acids. V was clipped by 5 bases and J by 3 bases, with 17 bases between them. Germline V gene data show CDR1 as SEHNR and CDR2 as FQNEAQ (reference sequence). The DNA for the CDR3 is TGTGCCAGCAGCCCCTCGGCAGGGCGATACTACGAGCAGTACTTC. As protein: CASSPSAGRYYEQYF. Filled out from reference TRBV7-9 and TRBJ2-7, the complete variable domain reads DTGVSQNPRHKITKRGQNVTFRCDPISEHNRLYWYRQTLGQGPEFLTYFQNEAQLEKSRLLSDRFSAERPKGSFSTLEIQRTEQGDSAMYLCASSPSAGRYYEQYFGPGTRLTVT.

This sequence joins TRBV28 and TRBJ2-3; the D is unclear. Germline V gene lookup returns CDR1 MDHEN and CDR2 SYDVKM. This CDR3 contains 12 residues. Trimming shortened V by 5 bases and J by 9 bases, and 12 bases separated the two germline ends. CDR3 sequence reads: CASSPQIGTQYF. The CDR3 DNA follows: TGTGCCAGCAGTCCGCAGATCGGGACGCAGTATTTT.